This T cell receptor beta chain was obtained from a study of blood T cell repertoires in COVID-19. Study-wide background: T cells, B-cell-depleted T cells, or PBMCs provided the cDNA or gDNA that served as material.

Method: immunoSEQ multiplex PCR; TCRdb's copy keeps in-frame clones and lacks some. The table includes some 200,000 clones, 75% to 85% detected once. The CDR3 contains 15 residues. The rearrangement joins TRBV21-1 to TRBJ2-1; the table's TRBD2 call for D was not verified on the DNA. TRBV21-1 is annotated as a pseudogene. The sequence derives from a woman aged 40 to 50 who had recovered from COVID-19. The sample taken for sequencing was peripheral blood. Written as DNA, the CDR3 is TGTGCCAGCAGCAAGCTAGCGGAAGAGTACAATGAGCAGTTCTTC. It specifies CASSKLAEEYNEQFF.